Described below is a single T cell receptor (beta chain) sequence and its context. Its antigen is as yet unknown. The assay was immunoSEQ multiplex PCR, and TCRdb's table has in-frame clones only and misses some. The repertoire includes 150,000 to 200,000 clones, around 92% of them detected once, and roughly 1.4% sits in the top ten. The CDR3 consists of 14 residues. V was shortened by 5 bases and J by 2 bases, with 13 bases between the two germline ends. Germline V gene data show CDR1 as MNHEY and CDR2 as SMNVEV (reference sequence). These data are taken from a study of T cell responses to AZD1222 COVID-19 vaccine. Study-wide results and limits: Donors, mostly white British, included more females; clonal diversity was possibly underestimated.

The sequence was obtained from an adult who received the AZD1222 COVID-19 vaccine. The specimen was peripheral blood, collected 28 days after the second AZD1222 dose. The chain joins TRBV27 to TRBJ2-7; D possibly matches TRBD1 or TRBD2 (6 bases each). The CDR3 nucleotides are TGTGCCAGCAGTCGCCCGGGGGCAGCCTACGAGCAGTACTTC. Translation: CASSRPGAAYEQYF.